This record looks at one T cell receptor beta chain sequence and its context. V gave up 4 bases and J gave up 6 bases; unmatched junction bases: 3. This CDR3 has 15 residues. The V gene's germline CDR1 is MDHEN and CDR2 SYDVKM. Original analysis: Amplifying reference gene primers gave estimates of nucleated cell counts. Measured with immunoSEQ multiplex PCR; TCRdb has only the in-frame clones, and not every one. The DNA gave D and trimming, while V, J and clone size come from that table. The sample holds about 240,000 clones, roughly 80% seen once. The data were obtained in a study of blood T cell repertoires in COVID-19. Study summary: Sample material is recorded as cDNA or gDNA derived from T cells, B-cell-depleted T cells, or PBMCs.

The specimen was peripheral blood. The clonotype comes from a woman older than 75 with acute or convalescent COVID-19. This chain uses TRBV28 with TRBJ2-1; 13 positions match TRBD2. This chain's CDR3 is CASSSGLAGFNEQFF. The CDR3 region has the DNA TGTGCCAGCAGTTCGGGACTAGCGGGGTTCAATGAGCAGTTCTTC. Supplemented by reference TRBV28 and TRBJ2-1, the full variable domain reads DVKVTQSSRYLVKRTGEKVFLECVQDMDHENMFWYRQDPGLGLRLIYFSYDVKMKEKGDIPEGYSVSREKKERFSLILESASTNQTSMYLCASSSGLAGFNEQFFGPGTRLTVL.